This T cell receptor beta chain was captured in a study of shared T cell receptors in the human thymus. Clones were read by immunoSEQ multiplex PCR, and TCRdb kept only the in-frame ones, dropping some. This table holds hundreds of thousands of clones, 75% to 90% found once. The CDR3 is 18 residues long. This clone was seen just once. The sample also formed part of further work on human thymus T cells. Turning to that study: Resected material from corrective heart surgery provided the thymus tissue analysed. Gene usage for V and J segments appeared biased in thymic and blood repertoires.

This sequence joins TRBV21-1 and TRBJ2-7; the tabulated D call, TRBD1, remains unverified against the DNA. TRBV21-1 is shown as a pseudogene. This clonotype originated in a girl in the first two years of life with a congenital heart defect. Sequenced material: thymocytes. The CDR3 sequence is CASSKHYPDRSVGYEQYF. CDR3 in DNA: TGTGCCAGCAGCAAACACTACCCGGACAGGTCGGTAGGGTACGAGCAGTACTTC.